The following is a TCR beta chain sequence with its context. This clonotype showed up just once. Its antigen remains undetermined. Per-nucleotide qualities are absent, and no much larger clonotype sits a single base away. One read alone makes for weak evidence. Genomic DNA served as template for TCR beta VDJ combination and CDR3 sequence profiling. TCR repertoire sequencing was run on an Illumina HiSeq 2000. In the authors' own workflow: TRBV/TRBJ rearrangement plots, CDR3 size and DJ length profiles, and Simpson's diversity index were used to evaluate the repertoires. The most abundant DNA sequence in the deep sequencing data was taken as the immunodominant clone. CDR3 amino acid sequences were checked for sharing between subjects and were compared against published repertoires and the VDJdb database. TCRdb passed the public sequencing reads through fastp at Q25 and MiXCR, retaining productive beta sequences. Each CDR3 protein gets just one entry, which takes the most common genes and DNA from the rows behind it. What appears here as the V and J calls and clone size reflects TCRdb's work, not the paper's. The sample table records roughly 280,000 distinct CDR3 sequences; roughly 53% of these occur just once. The ten top clones hold 1.3% of the sample.

This entry comes from a study of CD8+CD57+ T cells in acquired aplastic anemia (dated by TCRdb to the late 2010s). As for the study more broadly: A mean of about 3.2 ug of DNA, ranging from roughly 0.2 to 27.4 ug, was extracted from sorted CD4+ and CD8+ cells. CD8+CD57+ expansion was defined as frequency above the mean frequency observed in healthy subjects.

Patients chosen for sequencing had shown expansion of CD8+CD57+ cells by flow cytometry. Every patient had severe acquired aplastic anemia, diagnosed using the International Study of Aplastic Anemia and Agranulocytosis and Camitta criteria. No therapy had been received by the patients at the time of blood sampling. In the study, sorted CD4+ and CD8+ blood T cells from patients with severe aplastic anemia and from healthy subjects underwent deep sequencing of TCR repertoires. In the USA, patient enrollment took place under clinicaltrials.gov protocols 00001620, 01623167, 00001397, 00071045, 00081523 and 00961064. Ficoll-Paque density gradient centrifugation was used to isolate peripheral blood mononuclear cells. Before DNA extraction, CD4+ and CD8+ T cells were sorted with FACS or magnetic beads. General conclusions and limits of the study: Patients and healthy controls showed no significant difference in CD8+ Simpson's diversity (P=0.060). Around 27 CD8+ CDR3 sequences were found to be shared between patients and controls, but these sequences appeared to be highly expressed in patients and within the immunodominant clones of the patients.

The clonotype originates from a human donor with aplastic anemia. Sequencing was done on a sample of sorted CD4+, CD8+, or CD8+CD57+ T cells (not recorded which) from PBMCs.

CDR3 reads: CASSDLGSLYNEQFF. The sequence in DNA is TGTGCCAGCAGTGATTTGGGCAGCCTCTACAATGAGCAGTTCTTC. This receptor chain uses TRBV25-1 and TRBJ2-1; the D gene is not confidently resolved. Taken from the germline V gene, the CDR1 and CDR2 loops are MGHDK and SYGVNS. CDR3 length: 15 amino acids, cysteine to phenylalanine. Of all the DNA, just the CDR3 is kept, 45 bases in frame from base 1. At the junction V is shortened by 3 bases and J by 3 bases, with 12 bases in between. The entire variable domain, with the stretches around the CDR3 drawn from the reference TRBV25-1 and TRBJ2-1 proteins, is EADIYQTPRYLVIGTGKKITLECSQTMGHDKMYWYQQDPGMELHLIHYSYGVNSTEKGDLSSESTVSRIRTEHFPLTLESARPSHTSQYLCASSDLGSLYNEQFFGPGTRLTVL.